A selection of T cell receptor beta chains follows, all from one sample in a study of T cells in localized non-small cell lung cancer. Method: immunoSEQ multiplex PCR; TCRdb's copy keeps in-frame clones and lacks some. The data hold tens of thousands of clones, with 70% to 90% observed a single time. Sample: peripheral blood, taken before any cancer treatment. These receptors were obtained from a woman aged 40 to 75 with stage I squamous cell lung carcinoma. CDR3s include the opening cysteine and the closing phenylalanine or tryptophan. The D gene is left open where the match is weak. Some rows mark clone size as missing; the rest say once, few, many or name a class of expanded clone.

d_gene,j_gene,abundance,v_gene,CDR3nt,CDR3aa
TRBD1,TRBJ1-2,few,TRBV25-1,TGTGCCAGCAGTGCTTGGGACAGGCGGGGCTATGGCTACACCTTC,CASSAWDRRGYGYTF
TRBD1,TRBJ1-1,.,TRBV6-5,TGTGCCAGCAGTCTATCAGGGGGCACTGAAGCTTTCTTT,CASSLSGGTEAFF
TRBD1,TRBJ2-2,.,TRBV7-9,TGTGCCAGCAGCTGGCCGGGACAGGGGGTTGGCGGGGAGCTGTTTTTT,CASSWPGQGVGGELFF
.,TRBJ1-2,.,TRBV18,TGTGCCAGCTCACCACGCGCCAGGGTGGTAAATGGCTACACCTTC,CASSPRARVVNGYTF
.,TRBJ2-1,.,TRBV5-4,TGTGCCAGCAGCTATAACCAGGTTACTACCTACAATGAGCAGTTCTTC,CASSYNQVTTYNEQFF
TRBD1,TRBJ1-2,.,TRBV5-1,TGCGCCAGCAGCTTAGGGACAGGGGGTTTTACTAACTATGGCTACACCTTC,CASSLGTGGFTNYGYTF
.,TRBJ1-1,.,TRBV30,TGTGCCTGGAGTGTACAGCCGAACACTGAAGCTTTCTTT,CAWSVQPNTEAFF
.,TRBJ1-5,.,TRBV19,TGTGCCAGTAGTATTCAGGGAAGCAATCAGCCCCAGCATTTT,CASSIQGSNQPQHF
.,TRBJ2-1,.,TRBV30,TGTGCCTGGAGTGTACAGGGAGTAGGTGAGCAGTTCTTC,CAWSVQGVGEQFF
TRBD1,TRBJ1-1,.,TRBV29-1,TGCAGCGCGCGACAGGGTTTCGGTGAAGCTTTCTTT,CSARQGFGEAFF
.,TRBJ1-1,.,TRBV30,TGTGCCTGGAGTACGGGCCCCTCTGAAGCTTTCTTT,CAWSTGPSEAFF
.,TRBJ1-6,.,TRBV11-2,TGTGCCAGCAGCTTCCTGGGGAGGGGAGGCTCCTATAATTCACCCCTCCACTTT,CASSFLGRGGSYNSPLHF
TRBD1,TRBJ2-1,.,TRBV11-3,TGTGCCAGCAGCTTAGCCCGGGACAGGGAGCAGTTCTTC,CASSLARDREQFF
.,TRBJ1-1,.,TRBV7-6,TGTGCCAGCATTCCTGTCCGACTGGGGCCAGGGGACACTGAAGCTTTCTTT,CASIPVRLGPGDTEAFF
.,TRBJ1-2,once,TRBV6-1,TGTGCCAGCGGCACCAGTCCTCGAAGCTATGGCTACACCTTC,CASGTSPRSYGYTF
.,TRBJ1-6,once,TRBV30,TGTGCCTGGAGTGAGAAGGGCGCTTATAATTCACCCCTCCACTTT,CAWSEKGAYNSPLHF
TRBD2,TRBJ2-3,.,TRBV2,TGTGCCAGCAGTCCGTGGTTAGCGGGGACGGGTACGCAGTATTTT,CASSPWLAGTGTQYF
TRBD1,TRBJ2-7,.,TRBV5-5,TGTGCCAGCAGCCCCGACAGGGGCTTTCTCTCAGCGCAGTACTTC,CASSPDRGFLSAQYF
TRBD2,TRBJ2-1,.,TRBV4-2,TGTGCCAGCAGCGAACCGGGACTACAGAACAATGAGCAGTTCTTC,CASSEPGLQNNEQFF
.,TRBJ1-6,.,TRBV19,TGTGCCAGTAGTATAGACTGGAATTCACCCCTCCACTTT,CASSIDWNSPLHF
.,TRBJ2-3,.,TRBV19,TGTGCCAGTAGTATAGAGGGGGCCAGCACAGATACGCAGTATTTT,CASSIEGASTDTQYF
.,TRBJ1-2,.,TRBV5-1,TGCGCCAGCAGCTTGGCTGGGGACATAGCCCGCTATGGCTACACCTTC,CASSLAGDIARYGYTF
.,TRBJ1-1,.,TRBV4-2,TGTGCCAGCAGCCAGGCCGGGGGCCTGGGCACTGAAGCTTTCTTT,CASSQAGGLGTEAFF
.,TRBJ1-4,.,TRBV6-5,TGTGCCAGCAGTTACTCGGGAGCAACTAATGAAAAACTGTTTTTT,CASSYSGATNEKLFF
.,TRBJ1-1,.,TRBV5-6,TGTGCCAGCAGCTTAGCAGGGCTATCAAACACTGAAGCTTTCTTT,CASSLAGLSNTEAFF
.,TRBJ2-7,.,TRBV6-6,TGTGCCAGCACTCAGCGGACACATGAGCAGTACTTC,CASTQRTHEQYF
.,TRBJ2-3,.,TRBV5-1,TGCGCCAGCAGCTTGGAGGGACTCCCGGATACGCAGTATTTT,CASSLEGLPDTQYF
.,TRBJ1-2,.,TRBV6-6,TGTGCCAGCAGAAGCCTAAGGGGCGGCTATGGCTACACCTTC,CASRSLRGGYGYTF
TRBD2,TRBJ2-2,.,TRBV7-2,TGTGCCAGCAGCTCCTTCGGGGTAGCGGGGGCCCGAACCGGGGAGCTGTTTTTT,CASSSFGVAGARTGELFF
.,TRBJ1-1,.,TRBV6-5,TGTGCCAGCAGTTATGGCCCACACCCGAACACTGAAGCTTTCTTT,CASSYGPHPNTEAFF
TRBD1,TRBJ2-4,.,TRBV27,TGTGCCAGCAGTTCGCCGGGACAGAACATTCAGTACTTC,CASSSPGQNIQYF
.,TRBJ2-3,.,TRBV30,TGTGCCTGGAATTTGGGACTTAACACAGATACGCAGTATTTT,CAWNLGLNTDTQYF
.,TRBJ1-5,.,TRBV5-1,TGCGCCAGCAGCGAGTCTTATAACAATCAGCCCCAGCATTTT,CASSESYNNQPQHF
.,TRBJ2-1,.,TRBV19,TGTGCCAGTAGTATCGCTATGGCGGGGGCCGAGCAGTTCTTC,CASSIAMAGAEQFF
TRBD2,TRBJ2-5,.,TRBV2,TGTGCCAGCAGCGTCGGGGGGAGCGGGGTGGAGACCCAGTACTTC,CASSVGGSGVETQYF
TRBD2,TRBJ2-2,.,TRBV10-1,TGCGCCAGCAGTGGTTCTGGAGGGGCGCGGGGGACCGGGGAGCTGTTTTTT,CASSGSGGARGTGELFF
TRBD1,TRBJ1-1,.,TRBV18,TGTGCCAGCTCCCTGGGACAGTTCACTGAAGCTTTCTTT,CASSLGQFTEAFF
TRBD1,TRBJ1-6,.,TRBV2,TGTGCCAGCAGAAAAGGGACAGGGGCTCGGAATTCACCCCTCCACTTT,CASRKGTGARNSPLHF
TRBD1,TRBJ1-1,.,TRBV7-9,TGTGCCAGCAGCTCCAATGGGGACAGGGGCACTGAAGCTTTCTTT,CASSSNGDRGTEAFF
.,TRBJ2-7,.,TRBV30,TGTGCCTGGAGTGGAGACAACAGACGCCACGAGCAGTACTTC,CAWSGDNRRHEQYF
TRBD2,TRBJ2-1,.,TRBV9,TGTGCCAGCAGCGTAGGCGGGGGGGCCTACAATGAGCAGTTCTTC,CASSVGGGAYNEQFF
TRBD1,TRBJ2-5,.,TRBV18,TGTGCCAGCTCATCGGGACAGGGACAAGAGACCCAGTACTTC,CASSSGQGQETQYF
TRBD1,TRBJ1-3,.,TRBV2,TGTGCCAGCAGCTCCGACAGGGTGGTGAAATCTTCTGGAAACACCATATATTTT,CASSSDRVVKSSGNTIYF
.,TRBJ2-3,.,TRBV5-6,TGTGCCAGCAGCTTGCCCGGGGCAGGCGCAGATACGCAGTATTTT,CASSLPGAGADTQYF
.,TRBJ1-5,.,TRBV18,TGTGCCAGCTCACCTCAGGGGAATGGGAATCAGCCCCAGCATTTT,CASSPQGNGNQPQHF
.,TRBJ2-1,.,TRBV9,TGTGCCAGCAGCGTGGGGGCCACGAACAATGAGCAGTTCTTC,CASSVGATNNEQFF
.,TRBJ1-3,.,TRBV18,TGTGCCAGCTCACCCGGCCGGGGGAAGGGAAACACCATATATTTT,CASSPGRGKGNTIYF
.,TRBJ1-1,.,TRBV29-1,TGCAGCGTTGACCCGGGCAGGACTGAAGCTTTCTTT,CSVDPGRTEAFF
.,TRBJ1-2,.,TRBV6-1,TGTGCCAGCACTTTGGGGGCTGATACTTCCTATGGCTACACCTTC,CASTLGADTSYGYTF
TRBD2,TRBJ2-3,.,TRBV5-4,TGTGCCAGCACCCCCGGGCGGGGGGTTTCAGATACGCAGTATTTT,CASTPGRGVSDTQYF
.,TRBJ2-1,.,TRBV5-6,TGTGCCAGCAGCAGAGGGGGTCCTGGCGATGAGCAGTTCTTC,CASSRGGPGDEQFF
.,TRBJ1-1,.,TRBV5-4,TGTGCCAGCAGCTTAGCGGGTAGGGGCACTGAAGCTTTCTTT,CASSLAGRGTEAFF
.,TRBJ1-6,.,TRBV5-6,TGTGCCAGCAGGGATCGCAGGGATTCACCCCTCCACTTT,CASRDRRDSPLHF
.,TRBJ2-6,.,TRBV5-5,TGTGCCAGCAGCCCTCTCGGGAGCTCTGGGGCCAACGTCCTGACTTTC,CASSPLGSSGANVLTF
.,TRBJ1-2,.,TRBV27,TGTGCCAGCAGTTATCGGGGCAGCTATGGCTACACCTTC,CASSYRGSYGYTF